This is a list of T cell receptor beta chains from one sample in a study of blood T cell repertoires in COVID-19. Produced via immunoSEQ multiplex PCR; TCRdb's table is partial and in-frame only. The profile covers 45,000 to 65,000 clones, with 91% appearing a single time and about 9% taken by the ten largest. Sequencing input: peripheral blood. Source of these receptors: a human donor in a cohort sampled during active COVID-19. Each CDR3 is given with its conserved first and last residue. A D gene is named only where the DNA matches it firmly. Rows give clone size only sometimes, using once, few, many, or a class for an expanded clone.

j_call clone_size d_call v_call cdr3_nt cdr3_aa
TRBJ1-1 . . TRBV14 TGTGCCAGCCGTCTGGCTGGGGCTAGAACTGAAGCTTTCTTT CASRLAGARTEAFF
TRBJ2-3 . . TRBV5-4 TGTGCCACTGGACTGCCCGGACTAGATACGCAGTATTTT CATGLPGLDTQYF
TRBJ2-3 . TRBD1 TRBV7-9 TGTGCCAGCAGCACCGGGACAGGGGGTACAGATACGCAGTATTTT CASSTGTGGTDTQYF
TRBJ1-4 . TRBD1 TRBV28 TGTGCCAGCAGCCCGACAGGGGGCCGGGTAAAACTGTTTTTT CASSPTGGRVKLFF
TRBJ2-7 . TRBD1 TRBV29-1 TGCAGCGTTGATTCGACAGGGCCCTCCTACGAGCAGTACTTC CSVDSTGPSYEQYF
TRBJ2-7 . TRBD2 TRBV9 TGTGCCAGCAGCGCAGGACTAGCGGGAAAAACCTACGAGCAGTACTTC CASSAGLAGKTYEQYF
TRBJ2-5 . . TRBV4-3 TGCGCCAGCAGCCAAGCCCCGTACCCGGCAGGGCAAGAGACCCAGTACTTC CASSQAPYPAGQETQYF
TRBJ1-6 . . TRBV2 TGTGCCAGCAGTGAAGGGGGCAGGGGAAATTCACCCCTCCACTTT CASSEGGRGNSPLHF
TRBJ1-5 . . TRBV7-9 TGTGCCAGCAGCTATCCAGGGGGCAATCAGCCCCAGCATTTT CASSYPGGNQPQHF
TRBJ2-5 . . TRBV5-1 TGCGCCAGCAGCCCCAACCAAGAGACCCAGTACTTC CASSPNQETQYF
TRBJ2-3 . TRBD2 TRBV25-1 TGTGCCAGCAGTGAATGGAATTTAGCGGGGGGGCTAGGGGATACGCAGTATTTT CASSEWNLAGGLGDTQYF
TRBJ2-2 . . TRBV4-1 TGCGCCAGCAGCCTGGGCGCTAACACCGGGGAGCTGTTTTTT CASSLGANTGELFF
TRBJ2-3 . . TRBV5-1 TGCGCCAGCAGCTTAGCGGAAAGCACAGATACGCAGTATTTT CASSLAESTDTQYF
TRBJ1-4 . TRBD1 TRBV19 TGTGCCAGTAATCGTGGACAGGGGTATGAAAAACTGTTTTTT CASNRGQGYEKLFF
TRBJ2-7 . TRBD1 TRBV6-5 TGTGCCAGCAGAACCGGGACAGGCCCCTACGAGCAGTACTTC CASRTGTGPYEQYF
TRBJ1-5 . . TRBV5-1 TGCGCCAGCAGCCCCGGGTCAGGAGGTCAGCCCCAGCATTTT CASSPGSGGQPQHF
TRBJ2-3 once . TRBV9 TGTGCCAGCAGCGTAGATCCAGGGCTGGGCGCAGATACGCAGTATTTT CASSVDPGLGADTQYF
TRBJ2-3 . TRBD2 TRBV5-4 TGTGCCAGCAGCACCCGGACTAGCGGTAGCACAGATACGCAGTATTTT CASSTRTSGSTDTQYF
TRBJ2-1 . TRBD2 TRBV28 TGTGCCAGCAGTTTCGCGGGAGAACTCTACAATGAGCAGTTCTTC CASSFAGELYNEQFF
TRBJ1-1 . . TRBV5-6 TGTGCCAGCAGCTTGGGACTCCGAAACACTGAAGCTTTCTTT CASSLGLRNTEAFF
TRBJ2-1 . TRBD2 TRBV2 TGTGCCAGCATCTTCGTAGCGGGGGACTCCTACAATGAGCAGTTCTTC CASIFVAGDSYNEQFF
TRBJ1-1 . . TRBV18 TGTGCCAGCTCACCACAGTATGGGAGGGGCACTGAAGCTTTCTTT CASSPQYGRGTEAFF
TRBJ2-3 . . TRBV27 TGTGCCAGCAGTCTTTACATTCGGCGCGGGGATACGCAGTATTTT CASSLYIRRGDTQYF
TRBJ2-7 . . TRBV5-4 TGTGCCAGCAGCTTGTCTGGGCTGACCTACTACGAGCAGTACTTC CASSLSGLTYYEQYF